These 22 T cell receptor beta chains came from one sample sequenced in a study of blood T cell repertoires in COVID-19. Profiled with immunoSEQ multiplex PCR; TCRdb holds only in-frame clones, not every one. The sample lists 290,000 or so clones, 80% to 95% occurring once. Sequenced input: PBMCs or T cells enriched from blood (not recorded which). The receptors come from a woman aged 25 to 39 who had recovered from COVID-19.

CDR3 DNA: TGCGCCAGCAGCTTGTCTGTTGAGCGGGTTAGTCAGCCCCAGCATTTT. Amino acids: CASSLSVERVSQPQHF. The chain recombines TRBV5-1 with TRBJ1-5; no firm D call. Germline loops: CDR1 SGHRS, CDR2 YFSETQ. V was shortened by 1 base and J by 6 bases, with 17 bases between the two germline ends. The CDR3 runs 16 residues.

This clone was seen more than once but under ten times. The CDR3 coding sequence is TGCGCCAGCATCAGCTTCATAGGCGGGGAGCAGTTCTTC. Its protein is CASISFIGGEQFF. J is TRBJ2-1 and V is TRBV10-2, with D maybe TRBD2 (5 bases). This CDR3 spans 13 amino acids. Trimming removed 7 bases from V and 10 bases from J, with 17 bases in between. The germline gives CDR1 WSHSY, CDR2 SAAADI.

This clone was seen more than once but under ten times. The rearrangement links TRBV3-1 (or the pseudogene TRBV3-2) to TRBJ1-2; 12 bases are a match to TRBD1. Germline V gives CDR1 LGHDT, CDR2 YNNKEL (reference sequence). This CDR3 has 14 residues. V was clipped by 1 base and J by 6 bases; unmatched bases: 0. The CDR3 nucleotides read TGTGCCAGCAGCCAAGGGGACAGGGGGCATGGCTACACCTTC. Its translation is CASSQGDRGHGYTF.

The chain joins TRBV27 to TRBJ2-3, with TRBD1 matching 8 bases. This CDR3 has 15 residues. Per germline, CDR1 MNHEY and CDR2 SMNVEV (reference sequence). Losses at the gene ends were 1 base for V and 4 bases for J; bases not matched to a gene: 4. CDR3 DNA: TGTGCCAGCAGTTTATTATCAGGGGGCGCAGATACGCAGTATTTT. This sequence encodes CASSLLSGGADTQYF.

This chain uses TRBV19 with TRBJ1-3; no reliable D call. Between the trimmed V and J ends, which lost 8 bases and 4 bases, there was a span of 9 bases. Germline V lookup: CDR1 LNHDA, CDR2 SQIVND (reference sequence). The CDR3 has 12 residues. The CDR3 bases are TGTGCCAGTTCCGTTCTGGGAAACACCATATATTTT. Translated, it gives CASSVLGNTIYF.

This clone was counted once. The rearrangement uses TRBV27 and TRBJ2-1, with D unresolved. The germline V gene encodes CDR1 MNHEY and CDR2 SMNVEV (reference sequence). The CDR3 has 13 residues. V dropped 1 base and J dropped 8 bases, with 9 bases sitting between them. CDR3: CASSLWANDEQFF. The CDR3 bases are TGTGCCAGCAGTTTATGGGCTAACGATGAGCAGTTCTTC.

The chain couples TRBV4-1 to TRBJ2-3, with 13 bases lining up with TRBD2. With 5 bases clipped from V and 0 bases from J, the junction kept 8 bases outside the gene matches. The germline V gene has CDR1 MGHRA and CDR2 YSYEKL. The CDR3 covers 18 residues. The CDR3 here is CASSTRLAGGPSTDTQYF. The CDR3, as DNA: TGCGCCAGCAGCACCCGACTAGCGGGAGGACCTAGCACAGATACGCAGTATTTT.

The rearrangement joins TRBV7-2 to TRBJ2-3; the D is unclear. CDR1 is SGHTA, CDR2 FQGNSA, per germline. This CDR3 is 15 amino acids long. V was trimmed by 1 base and J by 4 bases, leaving 12 bases between them. The CDR3 DNA is TGTGCCAGCAGCTTAGAAGGCAGGTTAGCAGATACGCAGTATTTT. Translated, it gives CASSLEGRLADTQYF.

V and J are TRBV5-4 and TRBJ2-2, with 8 positions matching TRBD1. The V segment lost 4 bases and the J segment 3 bases; nucleotides outside the gene matches: 5. Germline CDR1 is SGHNT and CDR2 is YYREEE (reference sequence). The CDR3 is made up of 15 amino acids. This CDR3 reads CASSRDRRDTGELFF. CDR3 DNA: TGTGCCAGCAGCCGGGACAGGAGGGACACCGGGGAGCTGTTTTTT.

This clone was observed once. The V and J genes are TRBV3-1 (or the pseudogene TRBV3-2) and TRBJ1-5, with 7 nucleotides matching TRBD1. CDR1 and CDR2 (germline): LGHDT, YNNKEL (reference sequence). This CDR3 is 14 amino acids long. Losses at the gene ends were 4 bases for V and 7 bases for J; bases not matched to a gene: 7. CDR3 sequence (DNA): TGTGCCAGCAGCCTTGGGACAGACAACCAGCCCCAGCATTTT. It codes for CASSLGTDNQPQHF.

J is TRBJ2-7 and V is TRBV5-4; D is undetermined. The CDR3 contains 13 residues. Germline values: CDR1 SGHNT, CDR2 YYREEE (reference sequence). Deletions cut 4 bases from V and 3 bases from J, with 11 bases between. The CDR3 here is CASSRPNDYEQYF. Written as DNA, the CDR3 is TGTGCCAGCAGCCGCCCTAACGACTACGAGCAGTACTTC. The full variable domain, its missing parts supplied by reference TRBV5-4 and TRBJ2-7, is ETGVTQSPTHLIKTRGQQVTLRCSSQSGHNTVSWYQQALGQGPQFIFQYYREEENGRGNFPPRFSGLQFPNYSSELNVNALELDDSALYLCASSRPNDYEQYFGPGTRLTVT.

This chain connects TRBV20-1 to TRBJ2-7; D is tentatively TRBD1 or TRBD2 (6 bases each). The CDR3 has 13 amino acids. Per germline, CDR1 DFQATT and CDR2 SNEGSKA (reference sequence). The V end was cut by 3 bases, the J end by 5 bases, with 14 bases between. The CDR3 is CSASGGPIDEQYF. CDR3 nucleotides: TGCAGTGCTAGTGGGGGGCCGATCGACGAGCAGTACTTC.

V gene TRBV5-8 combines with J gene TRBJ2-1; 8 bases fit TRBD2. The germline V gene has CDR1 SGHTS and CDR2 YDEGEE. The CDR3 is 14 residues long. The ends lost 2 bases at V and 3 bases at J; junction bases unmatched: 1. This CDR3 reads CASSLAGDYNEQFF. CDR3 coding DNA: TGTGCCAGCAGCTTAGCGGGAGACTACAATGAGCAGTTCTTC.

The chain has TRBV9 and TRBJ2-3; possible D gene TRBD2, 5 bases. The germline gives CDR1 SGDLS, CDR2 YYNGEE. The CDR3 has 16 residues. V lost 3 bases, J lost 0 bases, and 14 bases lay in between. The CDR3 here is CASSAGLETSTDTQYF. Written as DNA, the CDR3 is TGTGCCAGCAGCGCCGGACTCGAAACTAGCACAGATACGCAGTATTTT.

This clone was observed a few times. The chain uses TRBV28 and TRBJ1-4, with D uncertain. The germline V gene has CDR1 MDHEN and CDR2 SYDVKM. V lost 4 bases to trimming and J lost 7 bases, with 13 bases between them. This CDR3 is built from 14 residues. The chain's CDR3 is CASSYSAIREKLFF. The CDR3 coding sequence is TGTGCCAGCAGTTACTCCGCCATACGTGAAAAACTGTTTTTT.

V and J are TRBV11-2 and TRBJ1-1; 10 positions agree with TRBD1. Germline CDR1 reads SGHAT; CDR2 reads FQNNGV. With V trimmed by 4 bases and J by 1 base, 6 bases remained unmatched. The CDR3 is made up of 16 amino acids. CDR3 in amino acids: CASSWRDRGKNTEAFF. The CDR3 DNA is TGTGCCAGCAGCTGGAGGGACAGGGGAAAGAACACTGAAGCTTTCTTT.

The V and J genes are TRBV11-2 and TRBJ1-2; D not resolved. CDR3 size: 14 residues. The germline V gene encodes CDR1 SGHAT and CDR2 FQNNGV. Trimming left V 0 bases short and J 7 bases short, with 12 bases between. The CDR3 coding sequence is TGTGCCAGCAGCTTAGATCCATCGGGATTTGGCTACACCTTC. Its protein is CASSLDPSGFGYTF.

The chain links TRBV3-1 (or the pseudogene TRBV3-2) to TRBJ2-5; the D gene is possibly TRBD2 (6 bases). Trimming took 11 bases from V and 3 from J, leaving 28 bases between them. This CDR3 is built from 17 residues. Germline V CDR1 and CDR2: LGHDT, YNNKEL (reference sequence). The CDR3 bases are TGTGCCGACCAGGGCGCGGCGGGAAGGTTCACGGAAGAGACCCAGTACTTC. It specifies CADQGAAGRFTEETQYF.

The chain uses TRBV9 and TRBJ1-4, with 7 bases lining up with TRBD1. Germline V gene sequence: CDR1 SGDLS, CDR2 YYNGEE. After removal of 4 bases from V and 3 bases from J, the junction contained 6 bases not matched to a gene. The CDR3 is 15 amino acids. The CDR3: CASSPKTGPNEKLFF. The CDR3 bases are TGTGCCAGCAGCCCGAAGACAGGGCCTAATGAAAAACTGTTTTTT.

V gene TRBV19 combines with J gene TRBJ1-5; TRBD1 might be the D (5 bases). This CDR3 contains 15 residues. Trimming stripped 3 bases from V and 7 bases from J, with 16 bases between. Germline CDR1 LNHDA, CDR2 SQIVND (reference sequence). The DNA for the CDR3 is TGTGCCAGTAGTATTATCGGAGGGGAATGGCAGCCCCAGCATTTT. This sequence encodes CASSIIGGEWQPQHF.

The V and J genes are TRBV5-1 and TRBJ2-7; 7 nucleotides line up with TRBD2. V lost 4 bases and J lost 2; bases outside the gene matches: 9. The V gene's germline CDR1 is SGHRS and CDR2 YFSETQ. The CDR3 runs 15 residues. CDR3 protein: CASSTRAGPTYEQYF. Here the CDR3 DNA reads TGCGCCAGCAGCACCAGAGCGGGGCCCACCTACGAGCAGTACTTC. Combining the CDR3 with reference TRBV5-1 and TRBJ2-7 gives the whole variable domain KAGVTQTPRYLIKTRGQQVTLSCSPISGHRSVSWYQQTPGQGLQFLFEYFSETQRNKGNFPGRFSGRQFSNSRSEMNVSTLELGDSALYLCASSTRAGPTYEQYFGPGTRLTVT.

The genes are TRBV10-1 and TRBJ2-2; TRBD2 matches at 12 bases. The CDR3 consists of 17 residues. Germline CDR1 is WNHNN and CDR2 is SYGVQD (reference sequence). J lost 0 bases, V lost 6 bases, and 5 bases had no gene match. The CDR3 is CASRAGLAGPNTGELFF. The CDR3 DNA reads as TGCGCCAGCAGAGCGGGACTAGCGGGCCCGAACACCGGGGAGCTGTTTTTT.